The 25 T cell receptor beta chains below all came from one sample that was sequenced in a study of cytomegalovirus exposure and HLA in healthy donors. 13 Jbeta primers and 60 Vbeta primers were used for the PCR. Repertoires were generated with immunoSEQ multiplex PCR, while TCRdb's copy carries only in-frame clones and drops some. The sample has 70,000 to 85,000 clones; 63% are singletons. Sequenced sample: PBMCs. The receptor set was obtained from a man aged 30 to 45 in good health and CMV-seropositive.

V is TRBV5-1 and J is TRBJ1-6, with unresolved D. The length of the CDR3 is 16 residues. CDR1 is SGHRS and CDR2 is YFSETQ in the germline V gene. V gave up 0 bases and J gave up 7 bases, with 14 bases separating them. The CDR3 loop reads CASSLVVAAENSPLHF. The CDR3 bases are TGCGCCAGCAGCTTGGTTGTGGCGGCTGAGAATTCACCCCTCCACTTT.

V and J are TRBV7-3 and TRBJ2-2; maybe TRBD2 (6 bases). In germline, CDR1 is SGHTA, CDR2 FQGTGA. Trimming shortened V by 5 bases and J by 6 bases, and 16 bases separated the two germline ends. The CDR3 is 15 residues long. CDR3 protein: CASSIVGSSAGELFF. The CDR3 nucleotides read TGTGCCAGCAGCATAGTGGGGTCTAGCGCCGGGGAGCTGTTTTTT.

CDR3 sequence: CTSSQAHSPGLPTLGTDTQYF. For the CDR3, the DNA is TGCACCAGCAGCCAAGCCCATTCTCCGGGACTCCCCACCCTCGGCACAGATACGCAGTATTTT. The chain recombines TRBV1 with TRBJ2-3; TRBD2, as called in the table, went unchecked against the DNA. TRBV1 is termed a pseudogene. This CDR3 region has 21 residues.

This clone was seen only once. The chain links TRBV19 to TRBJ2-5, with D perhaps TRBD2 (5 bases). CDR1 is LNHDA and CDR2 is SQIVND in the germline V gene (reference sequence). The CDR3 extends over 14 amino acids. Trimming removed 8 bases at V and 2 bases at J, with 15 bases between. CDR3 sequence: CASGSRGPQETQYF. The CDR3 DNA follows: TGTGCCAGTGGATCCCGGGGTCCTCAAGAGACCCAGTACTTC. The whole variable domain, filled in from reference TRBV19 and TRBJ2-5, reads DGGITQSPKYLFRKEGQNVTLSCEQNLNHDAMYWYRQDPGQGLRLIYYSQIVNDFQKGDIAEGYSVSREKKESFPLTVTSAQKNPTAFYLCASGSRGPQETQYFGPGTRLLVL.

The J gene is TRBJ2-2, the V gene TRBV4-2, with 9 positions matching TRBD1. V shed 8 bases and J 3 bases; nucleotides not matched to a gene: 4. Germline V CDR1 and CDR2: LGHNA, YNFKEQ. This CDR3 is built from 14 residues. The CDR3 sequence is CASHDRGDTGELFF. In DNA form, the CDR3 reads TGTGCCAGCCATGACAGGGGGGACACCGGGGAGCTGTTTTTT.

This CDR3 is CASSSTRGSEQYF. CDR3 DNA sequence: TGTGCCAGCAGCTCCACCAGGGGGTCTGAGCAGTACTTC. The genes are TRBV13 and TRBJ2-7, with 7 bases that match TRBD1. V was pared by 4 bases and J by 7 bases, with 7 bases of the junction left unmatched. The CDR3 has 13 residues. Germline values: CDR1 PRHDT, CDR2 FYEKMQ (reference sequence).

V and J are TRBV6-1 and TRBJ1-1; no clear D gene. The CDR3 has 13 residues. The V gene lost 6 bases and the J gene lost 4 bases, with 12 bases spanning the gap. The germline V gene has CDR1 MNHNS and CDR2 SASEGT. The CDR3, as DNA: TGTGCCAGCAGCCAAAAACAGTTCACTGAAGCTTTCTTT. Its translation: CASSQKQFTEAFF.

The chain combines TRBV27 with TRBJ1-2; the match to TRBD1 covers 9 bases. The CDR3 is made up of 16 amino acids. Germline V gene data show CDR1 as MNHEY and CDR2 as SMNVEV (reference sequence). J was trimmed by 2 bases and V by 4 bases; bases with no gene match: 8. CDR3 DNA sequence: TGTGCCAGCAGTTACACCGCCGGGACAGGGAACTATGGCTACACCTTC. Protein sequence: CASSYTAGTGNYGYTF.

The V gene is TRBV9, the J gene TRBJ2-7; 9 positions agree with TRBD1. This CDR3 is built from 14 residues. Germline trimming cut 3 bases from V and 4 bases from J; bases unmatched to any gene: 5. Germline lookup yields CDR1 SGDLS and CDR2 YYNGEE. Here the CDR3 reads CASSAQGQGYEQYF. The CDR3, as DNA: TGTGCCAGCAGCGCGCAGGGACAGGGATACGAGCAGTACTTC.

The J gene is TRBJ2-1, the V gene TRBV2, with D perhaps TRBD2 (5 bases). CDR3 length equals 14 residues. From germline, CDR1 is SNHLY and CDR2 FYNNEI. V dropped 9 bases and J dropped 0 bases, with 12 bases sitting between them. CDR3 in DNA: TGTGCCAGGGAGCGGAGGAGCTCCTACAATGAGCAGTTCTTC. It yields the protein CARERRSSYNEQFF.

V is TRBV6-6 and J is TRBJ1-5, with D unclear. The CDR3 runs to 14 residues. Germline-derived CDR1 and CDR2 are MNHNY and SVGAGI (reference sequence). V gave up 2 bases and J gave up 2 bases, with 7 bases separating them. The CDR3 coding sequence is TGTGCCAGCAGTTACGCACACCGCAATCAGCCCCAGCATTTT. Translation gives CASSYAHRNQPQHF.

This chain connects TRBV4-1 to TRBJ1-1; 7 bases are a match to TRBD1. The J segment lost 2 bases and the V segment lost 4 bases, leaving 4 bases of the junction unmatched. The germline CDR1 and CDR2 sequences are MGHRA and YSYEKL. This CDR3 region has 14 residues. The CDR3 region is CASSPRDSNTEAFF. The CDR3 region has the DNA TGCGCCAGCAGCCCCCGGGACAGTAACACTGAAGCTTTCTTT.

The chain uses TRBV27 and TRBJ1-5; 9 bases fit TRBD1. CDR3 length equals 15 residues. The germline V gene encodes CDR1 MNHEY and CDR2 SMNVEV (reference sequence). V lost 2 bases and J lost 4; bases outside the gene matches: 3. This CDR3 is CASSLRGTGNQPQHF. DNA of the CDR3: TGTGCCAGCAGTTTACGGGGGACAGGGAATCAGCCCCAGCATTTT.

This clone was detected a few times. V and J are TRBV6-4 and TRBJ2-6, with a tentative D call TRBD1 (5 bases). The CDR3 covers 15 residues. Trimming pared 5 bases from V and 0 bases from J, leaving 8 bases between. Germline CDR1 and CDR2: MRHNA and SNTAGT. The CDR3 region is CASSTQASGANVLTF. The CDR3 DNA follows: TGTGCCAGCAGTACACAGGCCTCTGGGGCCAACGTCCTGACTTTC.

The genes are TRBV27 and TRBJ2-5, with a possible D match to TRBD2 (6 bases). This CDR3 region has 12 residues. Germline CDR1 reads MNHEY; CDR2 reads SMNVEV (reference sequence). V shed 9 bases and J shed 5 bases, with 13 bases lying between them. The CDR3 is CASRTKRETQYF. In DNA form, the CDR3 reads TGTGCCAGTAGGACTAAGAGGGAGACCCAGTACTTC.

The chain uses TRBV5-6 and TRBJ1-2, with a possible D match to TRBD1 (5 bases). This CDR3 comprises 16 residues. Trimming removed 0 bases at V and 8 bases at J, with 20 bases between. Germline CDR1 SGHDT, CDR2 YYEEEE. CDR3 sequence: CASSLVLAGVPGGYTF. The CDR3 bases are TGTGCCAGCAGCTTGGTGCTAGCGGGGGTCCCGGGGGGCTACACCTTC.

The chain couples TRBV11-2 to TRBJ1-4; 7 bases match TRBD1. In germline, CDR1 is SGHAT, CDR2 FQNNGV. The junction had 6 bases not matched to a gene; V was cut back by 1 base and J by 7 bases. This CDR3 region has 15 residues. Here the CDR3 reads CASSLVETGSEKLFF. In nucleotides, the CDR3 is TGTGCCAGCAGCTTAGTCGAGACAGGGTCTGAAAAACTGTTTTTT.

V is TRBV7-3 and J is TRBJ1-1; TRBD1 matches 7 bases. J lost 1 base, V lost 5 bases, and 7 bases had no gene match. The length of the CDR3 is 15 residues. The germline gives CDR1 SGHTA, CDR2 FQGTGA. The CDR3 spells CASSQSGQSNTEAFF. The CDR3 bases are TGTGCCAGCAGCCAGTCGGGACAGTCGAACACTGAAGCTTTCTTT. The full variable domain, completed using reference TRBV7-3 and TRBJ1-1, is GAGVSQTPSNKVTEKGKYVELRCDPISGHTALYWYRQSLGQGPEFLIYFQGTGAADDSGLPNDRFFAVRPEGSVSTLKIQRTERGDSAVYLCASSQSGQSNTEAFFGQGTRLTVV.

This clone has only a few counts. The V and J genes are TRBV5-1 and TRBJ2-7; 10 bases fit TRBD1. The V gene's germline CDR1 is SGHRS and CDR2 YFSETQ. This CDR3 is 16 amino acids long. Trimming removed 4 bases from V and 0 bases from J; junction bases left unmatched: 7. Written as DNA, the CDR3 is TGCGCCAGCAGCGCGGCGGGACAGGGGCCCTCCTACGAGCAGTACTTC. Translated, it gives CASSAAGQGPSYEQYF.

J is TRBJ1-2 and V is TRBV4-1; TRBD1 might be the D (5 bases). The CDR3 consists of 14 residues. CDR1 is MGHRA, CDR2 YSYEKL, per germline. Trimming shortened V by 4 bases and J by 4 bases, and 13 bases separated the two germline ends. The CDR3 sequence is CASSPEGSVYGYTF. Written as DNA, the CDR3 is TGCGCCAGCAGCCCGGAGGGGTCGGTCTATGGCTACACCTTC.

This clone was counted between two and nine times. The chain carries TRBV29-1 and TRBJ2-7; 9 nucleotides agree with TRBD1. Germline V lookup: CDR1 SQVTM, CDR2 ANQGSEA. Trimming at V came to 5 bases and at J to 5 bases, leaving 10 bases not matched to a gene. The CDR3 is 14 residues long. This CDR3 reads CSVSYGTGTHEQYF. CDR3 sequence (DNA): TGCAGCGTTAGCTACGGGACAGGGACCCACGAGCAGTACTTC.

CDR3 sequence: CASSYPAGPMNTEAFF. DNA of the CDR3: TGTGCCAGCAGTTACCCGGCAGGTCCAATGAACACTGAAGCTTTCTTT. The chain joins TRBV6-6 to TRBJ1-1; D is unresolved. V was shortened by 2 bases and J by 0 bases, with 13 bases between the two germline ends. Germline V lookup: CDR1 MNHNY, CDR2 SVGAGI (reference sequence). The CDR3 contains 16 residues.

The chain recombines TRBV5-1 with TRBJ2-5, with D unresolved. The CDR3 covers 16 residues. The V and J ends lost 0 bases and 3 bases respectively, with 15 bases between them. Germline V CDR1 and CDR2: SGHRS, YFSETQ. The DNA for the CDR3 is TGCGCCAGCAGCTTGGCCGGTACAGTTCGAAAAGAGACCCAGTACTTC. Protein product: CASSLAGTVRKETQYF.

The genes are TRBV18 and TRBJ2-4, with 12 bases matching TRBD1. Trimming removed 3 bases from V and 6 bases from J; junction bases left unmatched: 6. Germline V gene lookup returns CDR1 KGHSH and CDR2 LQKENI. The CDR3 sequence is 16 residues long. Here the CDR3 reads CASSPGTGGVRNIQYF. The CDR3 DNA reads TGTGCCAGCTCACCCGGGACAGGGGGCGTTAGAAACATTCAGTACTTC.

This clone has just one count. The gene calls are TRBV5-4 and TRBJ2-7; D might be TRBD1 (5 bases). The germline CDR1 and CDR2 sequences are SGHNT and YYREEE (reference sequence). Trimming took off 5 bases at V and 0 bases at J, with 12 bases between the two ends. This CDR3 has 14 amino acids. The CDR3 spells CASSHQGYSYEQYF. The CDR3 DNA is TGTGCCAGCAGTCACCAGGGTTACTCCTACGAGCAGTACTTC. The full variable domain, with the rest looked up from reference TRBV5-4 and TRBJ2-7, is ETGVTQSPTHLIKTRGQQVTLRCSSQSGHNTVSWYQQALGQGPQFIFQYYREEENGRGNFPPRFSGLQFPNYSSELNVNALELDDSALYLCASSHQGYSYEQYFGPGTRLTVT.